This entry concerns a single T cell receptor (beta chain). The sample comes from a study of kidney transplant recipient with SARS-CoV-2 infection. With 5 bases clipped from V and 0 bases from J, the junction kept 4 bases outside the gene matches. CDR1 is MNHEY, CDR2 SVGEGT, per germline. This CDR3 is built from 16 residues. TCRdb recomputed calls from the reads with MiXCR, one row per CDR3 protein. The sample includes under 300,000 distinct CDR3 sequences, about 30% seen only once; the top ten take about 7%. This clonotype originated in a male patient in his 30s who had COVID-19 and was a kidney transplant recipient. Some T cells may trace back to the graft donor. V and J are TRBV6-2 or TRBV6-3 and TRBJ2-2; 9 bases align to TRBD2. The sample was a blood sample, taken at baseline and between days 110 and 120 from a kidney transplant recipient. CDR3 sequence: CASSVRLAANTGELFF. DNA for the CDR3: TGTGCCAGCAGTGTCCGACTAGCGGCGAACACCGGGGAGCTGTTTTTT.